This is a list of T cell receptor beta chains from one sample in a study of blood T cells in healthy people across ages. One entry per CDR3 protein results from TCRdb running MiXCR on the 5' RACE reads. The sample lists 1.2 million to 1.5 million distinct CDR3 sequences, 42% occurring once. The sample taken for sequencing was blood. All receptors come from a woman younger than 35 in good health. The CDR3 runs from the conserved cysteine through the conserved F or W. Each record gives: clone size, D gene, V gene, J gene, CDR3 protein, CDR3 DNA. D genes are given only for firm matches. Rows may omit the clone size; those that give it use once, few, many or a size class.

clone_size: .
d_call: .
v_call: TRBV20-1
j_call: TRBJ1-2
cdr3_aa: CSAPYSTNYGYTF
cdr3_nt: TGCAGTGCTCCATACAGTACTAACTATGGCTACACCTTC

clone_size: few
d_call: .
v_call: TRBV18
j_call: TRBJ2-3
cdr3_aa: CASSPPQRFTDTQYF
cdr3_nt: TGTGCCAGCTCACCACCTCAAAGGTTCACAGATACGCAGTATTTT

clone_size: .
d_call: .
v_call: TRBV24-1
j_call: TRBJ2-3
cdr3_aa: CATSRDTYTDTQYF
cdr3_nt: TGTGCCACCTCTCGGGACACCTACACAGATACGCAGTATTTT

clone_size: few
d_call: .
v_call: TRBV20-1
j_call: TRBJ2-7
cdr3_aa: CSARPDYISYEQYF
cdr3_nt: TGCAGTGCTAGGCCCGACTATATTTCCTACGAGCAGTACTTC

clone_size: .
d_call: .
v_call: TRBV12-5
j_call: TRBJ2-1
cdr3_aa: CASGLGVEQFF
cdr3_nt: TGTGCTAGTGGTCTGGGAGTTGAGCAGTTCTTC

clone_size: .
d_call: TRBD2
v_call: TRBV20-1
j_call: TRBJ2-3
cdr3_aa: CSARIAGLSSTDTQYF
cdr3_nt: TGCAGTGCCCGTATAGCGGGACTGTCAAGCACAGATACGCAGTATTTT

clone_size: few
d_call: .
v_call: TRBV2
j_call: TRBJ2-5
cdr3_aa: CASSASLFRHQQETQYF
cdr3_nt: TGTGCCAGCAGCGCATCCCTATTTAGACATCAACAAGAGACCCAGTACTTC

clone_size: .
d_call: .
v_call: TRBV20-1
j_call: TRBJ2-3
cdr3_aa: CSAPKSQGADTQYF
cdr3_nt: TGCAGTGCTCCAAAAAGCCAGGGTGCTGATACGCAGTATTTT

clone_size: .
d_call: .
v_call: TRBV6-5
j_call: TRBJ2-3
cdr3_aa: CASSWGQSTDTQYF
cdr3_nt: TGTGCCAGCAGTTGGGGCCAGAGCACAGATACGCAGTATTTT

clone_size: once
d_call: .
v_call: TRBV6-4
j_call: TRBJ1-2
cdr3_aa: CASSDRDGRGYTF
cdr3_nt: TGTGCCAGCAGTGACAGGGACGGAAGAGGCTACACCTTC

clone_size: .
d_call: TRBD2
v_call: TRBV7-2
j_call: TRBJ2-1
cdr3_aa: CASSLATSGMDEQFF
cdr3_nt: TGTGCCAGCAGCTTAGCGACTAGCGGGATGGATGAGCAGTTCTTC

clone_size: few
d_call: .
v_call: TRBV4-2
j_call: TRBJ2-5
cdr3_aa: CASSHDLRGEQYF
cdr3_nt: TGTGCCAGCAGCCACGATCTGAGGGGTGAGCAGTACTTC